The sample holds many counts of the clone carrying this T cell receptor (beta chain). A much larger clone is a single base away; this may be a read error. The same CDR3 arises from other DNA sequences in this sample as well. Thyroid surgery took place with no prior treatment in any patient. The CDR3 length is 15 residues. Per germline, CDR1 SGHAT and CDR2 FQNNGV. V dropped 3 bases and J dropped 4 bases, with 16 bases sitting between them. These data come from a study of metastatic and nonmetastatic thyroid tumors. With MiXCR, TCRdb reprocessed the PCR reads. In the table there are around 45,000 clones, 3% to 3.5% of which are singletons.

This chain links TRBV11-2 with TRBJ2-7; D possibly corresponds to TRBD2 (6 bases). Material for sequencing was blood. This sequence originates from a female donor with papillary thyroid cancer or a benign thyroid nodule (not recorded which). Some clones in this sample may be carry-over from other donors' samples. The DNA of the CDR3 is TGTGCCAGCAGCTTCCAGGGCGGGGCGGGATACGAGCAGTACTTC. Amino acids: CASSFQGGAGYEQYF.